Listed here are 2 T cell receptor beta chains from one sample, sequenced in a study of glioma-infiltrating T cells (TCRdb year 2016). TCRdb names Illumina MiSeq as the instrument used. TCR alpha and beta CDR3 regions were amplified with the iRepertoire nested amplicon-rescue multiplex PCR (arm-PCR) platform from RNA. TCRdb took the public reads, trimmed them with fastp at Q25, ran MiXCR for clone calling and kept in-frame beta chains. Each entry merges the rows of one CDR3 protein and shows their most common DNA and genes. Present in this sample are about 180,000 distinct CDR3 sequences, 43% of which were seen just once. Jointly, the top ten make up roughly 5.2% of the sample. Material: glioma tissue, nonneoplastic brain tissue, or PBMCs (not recorded which). These receptors came from a human donor with low-grade glioma or glioblastoma, undergoing nonglioma brain surgery, or in good health (not recorded which).

This clonotype was counted ten times or more. V is TRBV3-1 and J is TRBJ2-1; D not resolved. The germline gives CDR1 LGHDT, CDR2 YNNKEL (reference sequence). Trimming took 0 bases from V and 10 from J, leaving 7 bases between them. The CDR3 sequence is 12 residues long. CDR3 DNA sequence: TGTGCCAGCAGCCAAGATATGAAGGAGCAGTTCTTC. Amino acids: CASSQDMKEQFF.

This chain connects TRBV10-3 to TRBJ1-1, with D possibly TRBD1 on 5 matching bases. Germline V CDR1 and CDR2: ENHRY, SYGVKD. With 5 bases removed from V and 0 bases from J, the gap between germline ends came to 16 bases. The CDR3 runs to 16 residues. As DNA, the CDR3 is TGTGCCATCAGTCCACACTATGACAGATTGAACACTGAAGCTTTCTTT. This sequence encodes CAISPHYDRLNTEAFF.